This TCR beta chain was profiled in a study of shared clonotypes between healthy human individuals. For the study at large: The people who gave samples were two women and a few men aged 18 to 49. CD4 naive and memory got three plates each, CD8 naive two, CD8 memory one. Study-wide results and limits: Clonotypes that were shared across four donors made up around 5% of naive CD4 clonotypes.

About this clone: Its antigen is not known.

Profiled with immunoSEQ multiplex PCR; TCRdb holds only in-frame clones, not every one. The sample lists millions of clones; about 95% were seen once. Naive-designated CD8 cells lacked CD45RO, were positively enriched for CCR7, and omitted terminally differentiated effector memory CD45RA+ cells. Everyone who donated was a Caucasian adult who lived in Nashville, Tennessee. V was clipped by 6 bases and J by 7 bases; unmatched bases: 6. The CDR3 is 14 residues long. Germline lookup yields CDR1 MNHEY and CDR2 SMNVEV (reference sequence). The J gene is TRBJ1-5, the V gene TRBV27, with 10 bases aligning to TRBD1. Material: naive CD8+ T cells sorted from blood. The receptor was derived from a man between 18 and 29 years old in good health. CDR3 loop: CASRSGQGGQPQHF. The CDR3 DNA sequence: TGTGCCAGCAGGTCCGGACAGGGGGGCCAGCCCCAGCATTTT.